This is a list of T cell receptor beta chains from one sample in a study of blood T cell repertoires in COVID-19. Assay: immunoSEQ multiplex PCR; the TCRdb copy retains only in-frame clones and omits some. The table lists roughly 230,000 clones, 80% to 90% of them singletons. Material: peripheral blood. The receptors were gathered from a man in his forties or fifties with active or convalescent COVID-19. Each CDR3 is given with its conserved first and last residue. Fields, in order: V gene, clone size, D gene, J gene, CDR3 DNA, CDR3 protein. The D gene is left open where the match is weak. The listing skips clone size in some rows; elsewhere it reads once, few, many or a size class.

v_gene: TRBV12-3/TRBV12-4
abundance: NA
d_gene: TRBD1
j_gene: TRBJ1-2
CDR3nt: TGTGCCAGCAGTCAGGGGGGTGGTGGCTACACCTTC
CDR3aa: CASSQGGGGYTF

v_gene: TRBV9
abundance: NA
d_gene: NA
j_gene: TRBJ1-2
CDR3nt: TGTGCCAGCAGCGGCCTTTGGGCAGTCAGTGGCTACACCTTC
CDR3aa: CASSGLWAVSGYTF

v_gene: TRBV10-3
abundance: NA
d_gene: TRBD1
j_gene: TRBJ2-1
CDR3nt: TGTGCCATCAGCGGGACAGAATTGAGGGGCAATGAGCAGTTCTTC
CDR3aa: CAISGTELRGNEQFF

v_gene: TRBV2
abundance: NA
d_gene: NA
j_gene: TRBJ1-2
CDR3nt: TGTGCCAGCAGGGAGGGTAGCTATGGCTACACCTTC
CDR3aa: CASREGSYGYTF

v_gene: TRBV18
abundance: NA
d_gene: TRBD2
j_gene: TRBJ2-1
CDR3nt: TGTGCCAGCTCACCACCTACGGGCGGGGGTTCCGACAATGAGCAGTTCTTC
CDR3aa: CASSPPTGGGSDNEQFF

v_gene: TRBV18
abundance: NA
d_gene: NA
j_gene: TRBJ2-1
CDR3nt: TGTGCCAGCTCACCCCCGGTGATTGATGAGCAGTTCTTC
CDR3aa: CASSPPVIDEQFF

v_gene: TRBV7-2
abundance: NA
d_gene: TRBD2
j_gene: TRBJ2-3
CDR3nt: TGTGCCACCAAGACTAGCGGGAGCGGGGATACGCAGTATTTT
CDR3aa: CATKTSGSGDTQYF

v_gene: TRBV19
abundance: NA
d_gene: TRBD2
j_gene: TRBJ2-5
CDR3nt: TGTGCCAGTAGTACTAGCGGGAGAGAGACCCAGTACTTC
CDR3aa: CASSTSGRETQYF

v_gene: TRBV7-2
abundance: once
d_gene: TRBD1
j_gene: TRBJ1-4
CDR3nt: TGTGCCAGCAGCTTAGCCCAGGGGGGCTGGGAAAAACTGTTTTTT
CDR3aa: CASSLAQGGWEKLFF

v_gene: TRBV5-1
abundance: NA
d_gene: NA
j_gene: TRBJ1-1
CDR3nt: TGCGCCAGCAGCTTGTGGAGCAGGGGAGATACTGAAGCTTTCTTT
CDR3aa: CASSLWSRGDTEAFF

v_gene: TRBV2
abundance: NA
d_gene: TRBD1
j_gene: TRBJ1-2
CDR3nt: TGTGCCAGCAGTGAATCCTTGTCTCCGGGACAGACCTACTATGGCTACACCTTC
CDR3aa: CASSESLSPGQTYYGYTF

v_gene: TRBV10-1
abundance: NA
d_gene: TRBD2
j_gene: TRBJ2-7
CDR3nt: TGCGCCAGCAGTCCCGAACTAGCGTTCTCCTACGAGCAGTACTTC
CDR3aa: CASSPELAFSYEQYF

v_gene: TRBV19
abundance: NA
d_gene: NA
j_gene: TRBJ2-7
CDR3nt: TGTGCCAGTAGTCTGGCAGGAGGGAGGAAAGAGCAGTACTTC
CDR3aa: CASSLAGGRKEQYF

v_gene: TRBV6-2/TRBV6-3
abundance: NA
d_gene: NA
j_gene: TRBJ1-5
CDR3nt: TGTGCCAGCAGTTCAGTAAATCAGCCCCAGCATTTT
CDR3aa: CASSSVNQPQHF

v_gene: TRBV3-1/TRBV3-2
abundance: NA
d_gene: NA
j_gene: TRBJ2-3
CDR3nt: TGTGCCAGCAGCCTTTTAAAAGATACGCAGTATTTT
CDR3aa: CASSLLKDTQYF

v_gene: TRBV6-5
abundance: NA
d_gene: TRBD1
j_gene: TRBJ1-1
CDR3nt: TGTGCCAGCAGGACAGGGCTCGCCACTGAAGCTTTCTTT
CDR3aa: CASRTGLATEAFF

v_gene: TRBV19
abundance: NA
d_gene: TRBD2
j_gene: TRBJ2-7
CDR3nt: TGTGCCAGTAGTCTCGAGCGGGGGCTCCTCTACGAGCAGTACTTC
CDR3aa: CASSLERGLLYEQYF

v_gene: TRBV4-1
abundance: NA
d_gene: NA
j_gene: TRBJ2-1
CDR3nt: TGCGCCAGCAGCCAAGATAGAACTAGATCGGGTGAGCAGTTCTTC
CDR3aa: CASSQDRTRSGEQFF

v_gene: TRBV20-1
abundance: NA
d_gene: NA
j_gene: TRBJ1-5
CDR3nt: TGCAGTGCTAGTGAGATTCCCGGGACACAACTATTTAGCAGCAATCAGCCCCAGCATTTT
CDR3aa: CSASEIPGTQLFSSNQPQHF

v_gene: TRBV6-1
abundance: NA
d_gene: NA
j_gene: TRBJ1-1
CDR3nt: TGTGCCAGCAGTGAAAAAGGGGGGGGACGTCAGGGCACTGAAGCTTTCTTT
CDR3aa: CASSEKGGGRQGTEAFF

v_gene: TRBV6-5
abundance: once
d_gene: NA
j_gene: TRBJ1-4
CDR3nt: TGTGCCAGCATACGAGGGACTAATGAAAAACTGTTTTTT
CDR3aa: CASIRGTNEKLFF

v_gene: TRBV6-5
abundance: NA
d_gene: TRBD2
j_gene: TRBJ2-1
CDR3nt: TGTGCCAGCCGGGGCGGGCTAGCGGGAGTCAATGAGCAGTTCTTC
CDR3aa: CASRGGLAGVNEQFF

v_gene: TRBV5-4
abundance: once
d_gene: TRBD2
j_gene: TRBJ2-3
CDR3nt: TGTGCCAGCAGCTTCTTTGGACTAGCGGGGGGCACAGATACGCAGTATTTT
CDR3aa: CASSFFGLAGGTDTQYF

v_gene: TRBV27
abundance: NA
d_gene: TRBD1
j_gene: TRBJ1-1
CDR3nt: TGTGCCAGCAGACAGGGGTTACTCAACACTGAAGCTTTCTTT
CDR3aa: CASRQGLLNTEAFF

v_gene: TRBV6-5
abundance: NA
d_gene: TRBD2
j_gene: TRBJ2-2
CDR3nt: TGTGCCAGCAGTACTAGCGGGGGGGGAACCGGGGAGCTGTTTTTT
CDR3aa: CASSTSGGGTGELFF

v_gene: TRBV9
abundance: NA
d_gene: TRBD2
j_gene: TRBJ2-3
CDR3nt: TGTGCCAGCAGCGTAGTGGCTAGCGGGGGGCCGGACACAGATACGCAGTATTTT
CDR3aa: CASSVVASGGPDTDTQYF